This TCR beta chain was profiled in a study of blood T cells in healthy people across ages (dated by TCRdb to the mid-2010s). Regarding the study in general: In model experiments, template switching captured roughly one uniquely barcoded TCR beta cDNA molecule for every two T cells. The donors were divided into four age groups: young (average approximately 16 years), middle-aged (roughly 40), aged (approximately 59) and long-lived (around 80). To avoid experimental bias, donors of different ages were spread randomly across the sequencing lanes. Using the same blood draw, the study looked at two additional independent replicas of 1 million unique cDNA reads for two donors, one aged 18 to 30 and the other aged 80 or older. Using deep sequencing normalized with unique cDNA molecular identifiers, the study measured how TCR beta repertoire diversity changes with age.

The approximately 40 donors, aged 6 to 90 years, were systemically healthy Caucasian individuals from Russia. Each donor gave around 9.8 milliliters of peripheral blood, collected into EDTA-treated Vacutainer tubes. PBMCs were isolated by Ficoll-Paque density-gradient centrifugation, with at least 6 million obtained per sample. Total RNA, at least 6 micrograms per sample, was extracted from PBMCs with Trizol reagent. For every donor, flow cytometry on a PBMC aliquot measured the percentage of naive CD45RAhigh/CD27high T cells. Library preparation was by 5' RACE. The data were produced on an Illumina HiSeq 2500. A second roughly 6 to 11 cycle PCR used a sample-barcoded 5' primer and a J-beta primer mix. Each TCR beta cDNA molecule received a unique molecular identifier from a template-switch 5' adaptor carrying 12 random nucleotides. At least 2.5 million CDR3-containing paired-end reads were obtained from each sample. First-strand cDNA synthesis was performed from all RNA using the Mint cDNA synthesis kit, with priming by a TRBC-specific oligonucleotide. Following uracil-DNA glycosylase treatment, all cDNA underwent a first 18-cycle PCR with the universal primers M1SS and BC2_uni_R. As for how the authors treated the data: For normalization, 1 million high-quality reads were randomly selected from each sample, with every read carrying a distinct molecular identifier. Reads with shared molecular identifiers were discarded instead of being binned into consensus sequences. MiTCR, with a Q25 quality threshold and the strictest error-elimination algorithm, was used for CDR3 identification, clonotype clustering and error correction. A nonparametric unseen species model with Euler transformation was used to estimate lower-bound total TCR beta diversity. Starting from the raw public reads, TCRdb applied fastp trimming at Q25, assembled clones with MiXCR and retained in-frame beta chains. Identical CDR3 protein sequences are pooled into one entry, listed with their most common genes and DNA. Here the V and J calls rest on TCRdb's processing, not on the authors' analysis. The sample records 1.5 million to 2 million distinct CDR3 sequences, roughly 28% of which are singletons. Of the sample, more than 6% falls within the top ten clones.

Results the study describes overall, beyond this receptor: Bulk unsorted PBMC profiling prevented conclusive comparison of naive and antigen-experienced compartments. Compared with the aged group, the long-lived group had more naive CD4+ T cells, fewer expanded clones and increased TCR diversity, suggesting age selection. Estimates of total diversity based on one million sequenced T cells were regarded as lower bounds and as underestimates. Observed TCR beta diversity per million T cells fell roughly linearly with age, and a significant reduction was already apparent by age about 38. Because the CMV infection status of the donors was unknown, age-related changes in expanded clonotypes may potentially have been confounded. Observed TCR beta diversity correlated strongly with the percentage of naive T cells measured by flow cytometry.

Note on this clonotype: This receptor's antigen is unknown. Nothing much larger sits one base from this clone, and base qualities are not available.

Input material: blood. This receptor was taken from a woman in her thirties in good health.

DNA sequence: TGTGCCAGCAGTTACTTTGACCGCTACAATGAGCAGTTCTTC. It encodes CASSYFDRYNEQFF. The rearrangement combines TRBV6-5 with TRBJ2-1; the D gene assignment is ambiguous. The CDR3 spans 14 residues, from the cysteine through the phenylalanine. CDR3 DNA only is kept here, 42 bases in frame from base 1. Trimming at the junction amounts to 1 base on V and 3 bases on J, and the germline ends lie 7 bases apart. Taken from the germline V gene, the CDR1 and CDR2 loops are MNHEY and SVGAGI.